This T cell receptor beta chain was recorded in a study of CD8 T cells in ankylosing spondylitis. General study findings and limits: Reportedly, significant enrichment of disease-linked clones occurred in matched ankylosing spondylitis synovial fluid. Ankylosing spondylitis blood seemed to carry a telltale TCR beta motif made of under ten highly homologous variants. In reactive arthritis synovial fluid and blood, some motif variants had been reported before.

Quantitative 5'-RACE with molecular barcodes produced the TCR beta libraries. One entry per CDR3 protein, called by TCRdb with MiXCR from the 5' RACE reads. The table lists roughly 120,000 distinct CDR3 sequences, roughly 15% of them singletons. Many counts were recorded for this clonotype. Antigen: not known. In germline, CDR1 is SEHNR, CDR2 FQNEAQ (reference sequence). Trimming cost V 1 base and J 7 bases, with 7 bases left between them. The CDR3 spans 12 residues. The receptor comes from a female donor with ankylosing spondylitis or in good health (not recorded which). This rearrangement joins TRBV7-9 to TRBJ1-2; D is undetermined. Sequencing was performed on blood, either unsorted or a sorted T cell fraction (not recorded which). This chain's CDR3 is CASSLGPGGYTF. CDR3 DNA: TGTGCCAGCAGCTTAGGACCTGGTGGCTACACCTTC.